Below, 21 T cell receptor beta chains from the same sample are listed, as sequenced in a study of beta chain features in type 1 diabetes. Expressed TCRB transcripts were sequenced, since all the RNA that had been isolated was reverse transcribed. Sequenced by immunoSEQ multiplex PCR; TCRdb stores in-frame clones only, minus some. The sample consists of roughly 370,000 clones, 14% of them appearing once. The sequenced sample was naive CD4+ T cells from blood. The origin of the receptors is a man under 40 in good health.

This clone appeared a few times. This specimen includes other DNA sequences encoding the same CDR3. The chain recombines TRBV15 with TRBJ1-3; D not resolved. Trimming took off 0 bases at V and 3 bases at J, with 9 bases between the two ends. CDR1 and CDR2 (germline): LNHNV, YYDKDF (reference sequence). The CDR3 has 15 residues. The CDR3 DNA reads TGTGCCACCAGCAGAGATCGGGGTGTTGGAAACACCATATATTTT. The encoded protein is CATSRDRGVGNTIYF. Full variable domain (outside the CDR3, taken from reference TRBV15 and TRBJ1-3): DAMVIQNPRYQVTQFGKPVTLSCSQTLNHNVMYWYQQKSSQAPKLLFHYYDKDFNNEADTPDNFQSRRPNTSFCFLDIRSPGLGDTAMYLCATSRDRGVGNTIYFGEGSWLTVV.

This sequence joins TRBV7-2 and TRBJ2-3, with 7 bases aligning to TRBD2. V shed 4 bases, J shed 6 bases, and the junction held 13 bases outside the gene matches. From germline, CDR1 is SGHTA and CDR2 FQGNSA. The CDR3 spans 16 residues. CDR3 sequence: CASSSEGTTYKDTQYF. In DNA form, the CDR3 reads TGTGCCAGCAGCTCGGAGGGGACTACATATAAGGATACGCAGTATTTT. The entire variable domain, with the rest obtained from reference TRBV7-2 and TRBJ2-3, is as follows: GAGVSQSPSNKVTEKGKDVELRCDPISGHTALYWYRQSLGQGLEFLIYFQGNSAPDKSGLPSDRFSAERTGGSVSTLTIQRTQQEDSAVYLCASSSEGTTYKDTQYFGPGTRLTVL.

This clone was detected only a few times. This rearrangement joins TRBV5-6 to TRBJ1-4; tentative D call: TRBD1 (5 bases). Germline V gene data show CDR1 as SGHDT and CDR2 as YYEEEE. This CDR3 comprises 15 residues. V was clipped by 4 bases and J by 5 bases, with 15 bases between them. Here the CDR3 DNA reads TGTGCCAGCAGCCCCGTGGGACGGGAGAATGAAAAACTGTTTTTT. Amino acids: CASSPVGRENEKLFF.

V and J are TRBV30 and TRBJ1-5; D may be TRBD1 (6 bases). Germline CDR1 GTSNPN, CDR2 SVGIG (reference sequence). The ends were cut back, 6 bases at V and 4 bases at J, with 19 bases in the middle. The CDR3 runs to 15 residues. The DNA for the CDR3 is TGTGCCTGTCAACCGGGCACGGACAGAAATCAGCCCCAGCATTTT. Amino acid sequence: CACQPGTDRNQPQHF.

The rearrangement links TRBV5-6 to TRBJ1-2; D gene uncertain. The V gene's germline CDR1 is SGHDT and CDR2 YYEEEE. Deletions cut 4 bases from V and 4 bases from J, with 14 bases between. The CDR3 loop spans 14 amino acids. As DNA, the CDR3 is TGTGCCAGCAGCGGCGGATTGATGATCTATGGCTACACCTTC. It translates to CASSGGLMIYGYTF.

This clone showed up just a few times. This chain joins TRBV30 and TRBJ1-1, with a weak D call TRBD1 (5 bases). The CDR3 is 14 amino acids. The germline gives CDR1 GTSNPN, CDR2 SVGIG (reference sequence). V was pared by 2 bases and J by 2 bases, with 12 bases between. The CDR3 nucleotides are TGTGCCTGGAGTCCGGGACCGAGAAACACTGAAGCTTTCTTT. Encoded protein: CAWSPGPRNTEAFF.

The rearrangement links TRBV14 to TRBJ2-7; D is unclear. This CDR3 is built from 13 residues. CDR1 and CDR2 (germline): SGHDN, FVKESK. Trimming removed 5 bases from V and 0 bases from J, with 8 bases in between. The CDR3 DNA is TGTGCCAGCAGCGTTCAGAACTCCTACGAGCAGTACGTC. This codes for CASSVQNSYEQYV.

This clone turned up a few times. The chain employs TRBV11-3 and TRBJ2-5; 10 bases agree with TRBD2. This CDR3 contains 15 residues. Germline CDR1 SGHNT, CDR2 YENEEA. Germline trimming cut 4 bases from V and 5 bases from J; bases unmatched to any gene: 7. CDR3 region: CASSSQAGGMETQYF. The CDR3 coding sequence is TGTGCCAGCAGCTCTCAAGCGGGAGGGATGGAGACCCAGTACTTC.

This chain uses TRBV4-2 with TRBJ2-3, with 8 bases lining up with TRBD1. Germline V CDR1 and CDR2: LGHNA, YNFKEQ. There are 17 residues in the CDR3. J lost 3 bases, V lost 0 bases, and 8 bases had no gene match. The CDR3 DNA reads TGTGCCAGCAGCCAAGAGGAGGACAGGGCAGGAACAGATACGCAGTATTTT. This gives the protein CASSQEEDRAGTDTQYF.

There are a few counts of this clone. This chain connects TRBV5-6 to TRBJ2-3; TRBD1 is a possible D gene (6 bases). Trimming removed 0 bases from V and 4 bases from J, with 12 bases in between. The germline V gene encodes CDR1 SGHDT and CDR2 YYEEEE. This CDR3 has 15 residues. The CDR3, as DNA: TGTGCCAGCAGCTTGGACAGGGCAGGTTCAGATACGCAGTATTTT. Translating gives CASSLDRAGSDTQYF.

This clone has a handful of counts. V usage is TRBV19 and J usage is TRBJ2-1; the D is unclear. The germline V gene encodes CDR1 LNHDA and CDR2 SQIVND (reference sequence). V was clipped by 3 bases and J by 9 bases, with 15 bases between them. This CDR3 has 14 amino acids. The CDR3 bases are TGTGCCAGTAGTATGTCAGGACCCAGACTTGAGCAGTTCTTC. This gives the protein CASSMSGPRLEQFF.

This clone has more than one count but fewer than ten. The rearrangement links TRBV7-9 to TRBJ2-5; TRBD1 might be the D (6 bases). The germline V and J ends were trimmed by 4 bases and 0 bases, with 18 bases remaining between them. CDR3 size: 17 residues. Germline lookup yields CDR1 SEHNR and CDR2 FQNEAQ (reference sequence). CDR3 nucleotide sequence: TGTGCCAGCAGCTCCCGCCACCTGACAGGTTACCAAGAGACCCAGTACTTC. Its protein is CASSSRHLTGYQETQYF.

The chain joins TRBV9 to TRBJ2-5; D may match TRBD1 or TRBD2 (6 bases each). The V end lost 0 bases, the J end lost 6 bases, and 15 bases lay between the germline ends. The CDR3 totals 15 residues. Looked up from germline, CDR1 is SGDLS and CDR2 is YYNGEE. CDR3 amino acids: CASSVEGGPRQTQYF. In nucleotides, the CDR3 is TGTGCCAGCAGCGTAGAGGGGGGTCCTCGGCAGACCCAGTACTTC. Looking up the rest from reference TRBV9 and TRBJ2-5 gives the full variable domain: DSGVTQTPKHLITATGQRVTLRCSPRSGDLSVYWYQQSLDQGLQFLIQYYNGEERAKGNILERFSAQQFPDLHSELNLSSLELGDSALYFCASSVEGGPRQTQYFGPGTRLLVL.

V and J are TRBV7-6 and TRBJ2-2; 10 positions match TRBD2. Per germline, CDR1 SGHVS and CDR2 FNYEAQ. CDR3 length equals 16 residues. V was pared by 1 base and J by 4 bases, with 3 bases of the junction left unmatched. The CDR3 loop reads CASSLEGLAVTGELFF. CDR3 nucleotide sequence: TGTGCCAGCAGCTTAGAAGGACTAGCGGTCACCGGGGAGCTGTTTTTT. The complete variable domain, with remaining parts taken from reference TRBV7-6 and TRBJ2-2, reads GAGVSQSPRYKVTKRGQDVALRCDPISGHVSLYWYRQALGQGPEFLTYFNYEAQQDKSGLPNDRFSAERPEGSISTLTIQRTEQRDSAMYRCASSLEGLAVTGELFFGEGSRLTVL.

This clone showed up just once. This chain joins TRBV27 and TRBJ1-4, with 9 bases fitting TRBD1. The ends lost 10 bases at V and 6 bases at J; junction bases unmatched: 12. Germline-derived CDR1 and CDR2 are MNHEY and SMNVEV (reference sequence). This CDR3 contains 15 residues. DNA of the CDR3: TGTGCCACCAGACCAGCCGGGACAGGGTATGAAAAACTGTTTTTT. This gives the protein CATRPAGTGYEKLFF.

This clone was seen only a few times. J is TRBJ2-5 and V is TRBV18, with 13 bases that match TRBD2. From germline, CDR1 is KGHSH and CDR2 LQKENI. The J segment lost 4 bases and the V segment lost 2 bases, leaving 1 base of the junction unmatched. The CDR3 runs 15 residues. CDR3 residues: CASSPGLAGAETQYF. The CDR3 DNA is TGTGCCAGCTCACCAGGACTAGCGGGAGCAGAGACCCAGTACTTC.

This clone was recorded a few times. The chain joins TRBV4-3 to TRBJ2-1; possibly TRBD1 or TRBD2 for D (5 bases each). The germline gives CDR1 LGHNA, CDR2 YSLEER. The CDR3 length is 14 residues. Deletions cut 0 bases from V and 4 bases from J, with 7 bases between. The CDR3 DNA follows: TGCGCCAGCAGCCAAGACTGGGGGTACAATGAGCAGTTCTTC. This sequence encodes CASSQDWGYNEQFF.

V usage is TRBV9 and J usage is TRBJ1-4, with D maybe TRBD1 (6 bases). This CDR3 is built from 17 residues. Trimming pared 0 bases from V and 8 bases from J, leaving 20 bases between. Germline V gene lookup returns CDR1 SGDLS and CDR2 YYNGEE. This CDR3 reads CASSVDPVGGIMEKLFF. CDR3 DNA sequence: TGTGCCAGCAGCGTAGACCCTGTGGGGGGCATCATGGAAAAACTGTTTTTT.

The rearrangement uses TRBV5-4 and TRBJ1-1; D unresolved. V was clipped by 0 bases and J by 5 bases, with 5 bases between them. In germline, CDR1 is SGHNT, CDR2 YYREEE (reference sequence). CDR3 length: 12 amino acids. CDR3 bases: TGTGCCAGCAGCTTGGGGTGGACTGAAGCTTTCTTT. Encoded protein: CASSLGWTEAFF. Based on the CDR3 plus reference TRBV5-4 and TRBJ1-1, the full variable domain is ETGVTQSPTHLIKTRGQQVTLRCSSQSGHNTVSWYQQALGQGPQFIFQYYREEENGRGNFPPRFSGLQFPNYSSELNVNALELDDSALYLCASSLGWTEAFFGQGTRLTVV.

The rearrangement joins TRBV7-9 to TRBJ2-5, with D perhaps given as TRBD1 or TRBD2 (7 bases each). There are 16 residues in the CDR3. With 7 bases removed from V and 2 bases from J, the gap between germline ends came to 20 bases. Per the germline V gene, CDR1 is SEHNR and CDR2 is FQNEAQ (reference sequence). CDR3 DNA sequence: TGTGCCAGCATGGGGAGAGACAGGGAGGGTCAAGAGACCCAGTACTTC. It encodes CASMGRDREGQETQYF.

The CDR3 DNA reads as TGCGCCAGCAGCCAGACTAGCGGCTACGAGCAGTACGTC. Protein sequence: CASSQTSGYEQYV. This chain joins TRBV4-3 and TRBJ2-7, with 9 bases identical to TRBD2. The CDR3 length is 13 residues. Germline V gene sequence: CDR1 LGHNA, CDR2 YSLEER. V shed 3 bases, J shed 3 bases, and the junction held 0 bases outside the gene matches.